This TCR beta chain was found in a study of PD-1 blockade in classical Hodgkin lymphoma. Points from the study as a whole: Reported baseline diversity: healthy donors highest, relapsed/refractory patients lowest. The diversity seen at baseline in complete responders resembled that of newly diagnosed patients. Patients with an early start, nivolumab under 1 year after ASCT, were excluded.

The CDR3 runs 11 residues. V lost 5 bases to trimming and J lost 5 bases, with 6 bases between them. The germline V gene encodes CDR1 SNHLY and CDR2 FYNNEI. Each and every patient relapsed after autologous stem cell transplantation, and patients got differing brentuximab vedotin exposure. Assay used: immunoSEQ multiplex PCR; TCRdb lists only in-frame clones, some missing. The sample includes some 95,000 clones, about 91% of them seen just once. Comments on this clone: Antigen unknown.

This TCR came from a human donor with classical Hodgkin lymphoma. Sequenced here: peripheral blood mononuclear cells (PBMCs), sampled before the second cycle of nivolumab. V gene TRBV2 combines with J gene TRBJ1-1; D gene uncertain. The CDR3 nucleotides read TGTGCCAGCAGTTGGAGGACTGAAGCTTTCTTT. Its protein is CASSWRTEAFF.